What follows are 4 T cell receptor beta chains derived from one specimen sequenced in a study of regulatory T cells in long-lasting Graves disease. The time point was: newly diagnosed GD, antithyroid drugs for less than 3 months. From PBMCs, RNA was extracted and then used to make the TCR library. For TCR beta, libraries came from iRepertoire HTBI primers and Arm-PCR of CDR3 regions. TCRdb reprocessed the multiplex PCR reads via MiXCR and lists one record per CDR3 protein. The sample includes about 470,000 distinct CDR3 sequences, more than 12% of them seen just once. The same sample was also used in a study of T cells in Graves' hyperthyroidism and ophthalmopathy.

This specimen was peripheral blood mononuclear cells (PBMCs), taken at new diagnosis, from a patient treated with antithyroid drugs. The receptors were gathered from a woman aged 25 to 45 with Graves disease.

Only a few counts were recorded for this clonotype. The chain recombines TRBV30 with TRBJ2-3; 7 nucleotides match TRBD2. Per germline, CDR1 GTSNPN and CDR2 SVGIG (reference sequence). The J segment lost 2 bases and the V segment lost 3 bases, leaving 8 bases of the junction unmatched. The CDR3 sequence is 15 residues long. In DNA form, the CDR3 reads TGTGCCTGGAGCCTATCTAGCGGAGCCACAGATACGCAGTATTTT. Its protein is CAWSLSSGATDTQYF. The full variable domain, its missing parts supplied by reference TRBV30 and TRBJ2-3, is SQTIHQWPATLVQPVGSPLSLECTVEGTSNPNLYWYRQAAGRGLQLLFYSVGIGQISSEVPQNLSASRPQDRQFILSSKKLLLSDSGFYLCAWSLSSGATDTQYFGPGTRLTVL.

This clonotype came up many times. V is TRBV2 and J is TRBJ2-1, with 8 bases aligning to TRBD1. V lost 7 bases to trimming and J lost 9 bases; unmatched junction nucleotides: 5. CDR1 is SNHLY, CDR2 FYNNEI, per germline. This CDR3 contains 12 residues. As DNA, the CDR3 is TGTGCCAGCATGCAGGGGGCCGGTGAGCAGTTCTTC. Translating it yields CASMQGAGEQFF.

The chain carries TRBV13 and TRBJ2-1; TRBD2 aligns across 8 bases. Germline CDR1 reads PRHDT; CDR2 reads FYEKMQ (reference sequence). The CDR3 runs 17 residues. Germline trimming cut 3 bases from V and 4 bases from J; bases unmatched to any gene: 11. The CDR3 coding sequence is TGTGCCAGCAGCTTGTCCTCCCCCCGGGGGGGTTACAATGAGCAGTTCTTC. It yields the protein CASSLSSPRGGYNEQFF.

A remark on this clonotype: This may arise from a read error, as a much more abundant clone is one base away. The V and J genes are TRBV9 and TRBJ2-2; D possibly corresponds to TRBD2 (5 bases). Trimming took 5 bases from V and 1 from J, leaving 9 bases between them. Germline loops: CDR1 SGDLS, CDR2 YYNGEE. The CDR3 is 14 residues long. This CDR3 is CASRLDWNTGELFF. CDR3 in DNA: TGTGCCAGCAGGCTGGACTGGAACACCGGGGAGCTGTTTTTT.